These T cell receptor beta chains were read from a single sample in a study of blood T cells in healthy people across ages. TCRdb itself ran the 5' RACE reads through MiXCR, one entry per CDR3 protein. The sample includes under 950,000 distinct CDR3 sequences, 22% of them seen just once. The sequenced sample consisted of blood. These receptors all come from a man in his sixties or seventies in good health. Both conserved end residues are part of each CDR3.

V | CDR3
TRBV29-1 | CSVGPRGKETQYF
TRBV29-1 | CSVLQGANGYTF
TRBV29-1 | CSVARTGVGHTF
TRBV20-1 | CSARDGTSGGLQETQYF
TRBV4-2 | CASSQRGAYNEQFF
TRBV11-2 | CASSSSRFNQPQHF
TRBV7-2 | CASSLGHLGTQYF
TRBV4-3 | CASSQDWGIRGDSTEAFF
TRBV7-2 | CASSAQGQSSGNTIYF
TRBV20-1 | CSAPRTGLSYNEQFF
TRBV28 | CASTPLGQEGEAFF
TRBV19 | CASRPRDPYNEQFF
TRBV29-1 | CSVGSRGSTDTQYF
TRBV9 | CASSPRLAGGRIDRDTQYF
TRBV5-6 | CASSYPDGPQTQYF
TRBV7-2 | CATQRGLAGVYEQYF